This T cell receptor beta chain was obtained from a study of control samples from healthy donors and cancer patients. Germline CDR1 is SNHLY and CDR2 is FYNNEI. Between the trimmed V and J ends, which lost 4 bases and 0 bases, there was a span of 10 bases. This CDR3 contains 16 residues. Sequencing was performed with immunoSEQ multiplex PCR; in TCRdb, only in-frame clones are kept and a portion is missing. The sample includes around 140,000 clones, 89% seen only once; the top ten take just over 7.5%. The chain has TRBV2 and TRBJ2-6; D is perhaps TRBD1 or TRBD2 (6 bases each). This TCR was recovered from a man aged 45-65 years with head and neck cancer. Sequenced material: PBMCs. The CDR3 DNA follows: TGTGCCAGCAGTGTAGGGGGGTTCTCTGGGGCCAACGTCCTGACTTTC. The encoded protein is CASSVGGFSGANVLTF. Full variable domain (remainder filled in from reference TRBV2 and TRBJ2-6): EPEVTQTPSHQVTQMGQEVILRCVPISNHLYFYWYRQILGQKVEFLVSFYNNEISEKSEIFDDQFSVERPDGSNFTLKIRSTKLEDSAMYFCASSVGGFSGANVLTFGAGSRLTVL.